The clone carrying this T cell receptor beta chain was detected many times. The antigen is undetermined. This entry is derived from a study of T cells in Graves' hyperthyroidism and ophthalmopathy. As for the study in general: Peripheral blood specimens were obtained at initial diagnosis, prior to any treatment. Whole-study findings and limits: Most clonotypes that expanded in the thyroid above 0.001 also showed up in blood. Separation of ophthalmopathy from stable hyperthyroidism was achieved by a 13 V-J model.

RNA transcripts yielded amplified TCR beta CDR3 regions. TCR CDR3 regions were first amplified by RT-PCR with HTBI primers. TCRdb re-called the multiplex PCR reads through MiXCR, storing one row per CDR3 protein. The profile covers 400,000 or so distinct CDR3 sequences, with 11% to 15% appearing a single time and around 27% taken by the ten largest. Uncontrolled infection, other autoimmune disease, pregnancy or lactation disqualified patients from enrolment. This TCR came from a middle-aged man with Graves' ophthalmopathy. Sequencing was carried out using blood.

The CDR3 region has the DNA TGTGCCAGCAGTATTATTGGGGACACTGAAGCTTTCTTT. This codes for CASSIIGDTEAFF. The rearrangement links TRBV28 to TRBJ1-1; no firm D call. Trimming took off 5 bases at V and 3 bases at J, with 10 bases between the two ends. Germline assignment: CDR1 MDHEN and CDR2 SYDVKM. The CDR3 loop spans 13 amino acids.